The 24 T cell receptor beta chains below were found in one sample sequenced in a study of CD8+CD57+ T cells in acquired aplastic anemia. Genomic DNA, serving as template, underwent TCR beta VDJ and CDR3 profiling. TCRdb recomputed calls from the reads with MiXCR, one row per CDR3 protein. The sample has 450,000 to 550,000 distinct CDR3 sequences, roughly a third seen once. Sequencing was done on patients that had shown CD8+CD57+ cell expansion by flow cytometry. Input material: sorted CD4+, CD8+, or CD8+CD57+ T cells (not recorded which) from PBMCs. The source of these receptors is a human donor with aplastic anemia.

The V gene is TRBV12-5, the J gene TRBJ1-1, with D possibly being TRBD1 (6 bases). This CDR3 is built from 14 residues. Trimming removed 6 bases at V and 1 base at J, with 12 bases between. Germline CDR1 LGHNT, CDR2 FRNRAP. The CDR3 nucleotides read TGTGCTAGTGGCCGGGACAACCGGAACACTGAAGCTTTCTTT. Translation: CASGRDNRNTEAFF.

Comments on this clonotype: A read error may account for a junction end that differs from germline. V gene TRBV29-1 combines with J gene TRBJ2-7; 10 bases align to TRBD1. The CDR3 spans 9 residues. The germline V gene has CDR1 SQVTM and CDR2 ANQGSEA. The CDR3 sequence is CSVRDRGWF. The CDR3 DNA is TGCAGCGTTCGGGACAGGGGATGGTTC.

This clonotype has more than one count but fewer than ten. This chain joins TRBV20-1 and TRBJ1-3, with D uncertain. There are 16 residues in the CDR3. Trimming took off 2 bases at V and 0 bases at J, with 14 bases between the two ends. CDR1 and CDR2 from the germline V gene are DFQATT and SNEGSKA (reference sequence). The CDR3 sequence is CSARQIGDYSGNTIYF. The CDR3, as DNA: TGCAGTGCTAGACAAATTGGGGATTACTCTGGAAACACCATATATTTT.

This clonotype was seen at least ten times. The chain employs TRBV7-9 and TRBJ1-2; D is ambiguous. V gave up 5 bases and J gave up 2 bases, with 15 bases separating them. The CDR3 runs 15 residues. The germline V gene encodes CDR1 SEHNR and CDR2 FQNEAQ (reference sequence). CDR3 loop: CASSLSATRNYGYTF. CDR3 bases: TGTGCCAGCAGCCTTTCAGCAACAAGGAACTATGGCTACACCTTC.

The V and J genes are TRBV3-1 and TRBJ1-2, with a possible D match to TRBD1 (5 bases). Trimming cost V 0 bases and J 11 bases, with 16 bases left between them. This CDR3 has 14 amino acids. Germline CDR1 is LGHDT and CDR2 is YNNKEL (reference sequence). The CDR3: CASSQDGRQGGYTF. In DNA form, the CDR3 reads TGTGCCAGCAGCCAAGATGGTAGGCAGGGCGGGTACACCTTC. Drawing the rest from reference TRBV3-1 and TRBJ1-2, the complete variable domain is DTAVSQTPKYLVTQMGNDKSIKCEQNLGHDTMYWYKQDSKKFLKIMFSYNNKELIINETVPNRFSPKSPDKAHLNLHINSLELGDSAVYFCASSQDGRQGGYTFGSGTRLTVV.

A few counts support this clonotype. The CDR3 region has the DNA TGTGCCAGCAGCTTGCGGATAGGGACGGAGACCCAGTACTTC. Protein product: CASSLRIGTETQYF. This chain joins TRBV7-2 and TRBJ2-5; D might be TRBD1 or TRBD2, each matching 5 bases. V lost 3 bases and J lost 5, with 13 bases in between. The germline V gene has CDR1 SGHTA and CDR2 FQGNSA. The CDR3 is made up of 14 amino acids.

This clonotype was seen repeatedly, ten times or more. This rearrangement joins TRBV20-1 to TRBJ2-7, with 10 bases matching TRBD2. The CDR3 loop spans 15 amino acids. The V and J ends lost 3 bases and 5 bases, in that order; junction bases with no gene match: 10. Per the germline V gene, CDR1 is DFQATT and CDR2 is SNEGSKA (reference sequence). CDR3 protein: CSASFKLAGRNEQYF. The CDR3 nucleotides read TGCAGTGCTAGCTTTAAACTAGCGGGAAGGAACGAGCAGTACTTC.

In its sample, this clonotype was seen once. The CDR3 does not close with the conserved phenylalanine or tryptophan, likely indicating a read error. The gene calls are TRBV2 and TRBJ1-2, with TRBD1 matching 7 bases. CDR3 length equals 11 residues. In germline, CDR1 is SNHLY, CDR2 FYNNEI. The CDR3 nucleotides are TGTGCAAGCATAGCGGGACAGTCCTACACCCTC. Protein: CASIAGQSYTL.

With regard to this clonotype: Possible read error: a much larger clone is one base away. The V gene is TRBV9, the J gene TRBJ1-2; the match to TRBD1 covers 8 bases. In germline, CDR1 is SGDLS, CDR2 YYNGEE. This CDR3 region has 14 residues. CDR3 residues: CASSVGTGNCGYTF. The CDR3 DNA reads TGTGCCAGCAGCGTAGGGACAGGGAACTGTGGCTACACCTTC.

This rearrangement joins TRBV20-1 to TRBJ2-1, with D maybe TRBD1 (6 bases). The CDR3 contains 17 residues. Trimming pared 2 bases from V and 0 bases from J, leaving 17 bases between. Germline CDR1 reads DFQATT; CDR2 reads SNEGSKA (reference sequence). CDR3 in DNA: TGCAGTGCTAGAATGTTCGAGGGGGAGAGCTCCTACAATGAGCAGTTCTTC. Translation gives CSARMFEGESSYNEQFF.

The chain links TRBV7-2 to TRBJ2-5; 10 nucleotides agree with TRBD2. CDR1 is SGHTA, CDR2 FQGNSA, per germline. V dropped 3 bases and J dropped 4; count of bases not matched to a gene: 5. This CDR3 region has 15 residues. CDR3 protein: CASSFVLAGIETQYF. CDR3 bases: TGTGCCAGCAGCTTTGTACTAGCGGGAATAGAGACCCAGTACTTC. Full variable domain (outside the CDR3, taken from reference TRBV7-2 and TRBJ2-5): GAGVSQSPSNKVTEKGKDVELRCDPISGHTALYWYRQSLGQGLEFLIYFQGNSAPDKSGLPSDRFSAERTGGSVSTLTIQRTQQEDSAVYLCASSFVLAGIETQYFGPGTRLLVL.

This clonotype has at least ten counts. The rearrangement uses TRBV7-9 and TRBJ1-3; no clear D gene. CDR1 and CDR2 from the germline V gene are SEHNR and FQNEAQ (reference sequence). The CDR3 consists of 15 residues. Trimming removed 5 bases at V and 4 bases at J, with 15 bases between. CDR3: CASSPTAGAGNTIYF. CDR3 coding DNA: TGTGCCAGCAGCCCCACCGCAGGCGCAGGAAACACCATATATTTT.

The chain couples TRBV6-1 to TRBJ2-1; D gene uncertain. The CDR3 length is 15 residues. In germline, CDR1 is MNHNS, CDR2 SASEGT. Trimming removed 6 bases from V and 0 bases from J, with 12 bases in between. The CDR3 loop reads CASRADTSSYNEQFF. CDR3 coding DNA: TGTGCCAGCAGAGCCGACACGAGCTCCTACAATGAGCAGTTCTTC.

This clonotype was observed many times. The CDR3 loop reads CASSIGSVGSGRSEQYF. CDR3 DNA sequence: TGTGCCAGTAGTATAGGCTCCGTGGGGTCCGGGCGGAGCGAGCAGTACTTC. J is TRBJ2-7 and V is TRBV19; D is undetermined. The length of the CDR3 is 17 residues. The V gene's germline CDR1 is LNHDA and CDR2 SQIVND (reference sequence). V lost 1 base and J 6 bases, leaving 22 bases between the germline ends.

This clonotype has at least ten counts. The chain has TRBV2 and TRBJ2-3, with D perhaps being TRBD1 or TRBD2 (5 bases each). V was clipped by 2 bases and J by 2 bases, with 8 bases between them. This CDR3 has 14 amino acids. Germline CDR1 and CDR2: SNHLY and FYNNEI. The CDR3 here is CASSERGPTDTQYF. CDR3 sequence (DNA): TGTGCCAGCAGTGAACGGGGCCCCACAGATACGCAGTATTTT.

The table lists this clonotype with a few counts. The chain links TRBV20-1 to TRBJ2-7; D not certain. CDR1 DFQATT and CDR2 SNEGSKA come from the germline V gene (reference sequence). CDR3 length: 11 amino acids. Trimming cost V 2 bases and J 9 bases, with 11 bases left between them. In DNA, the CDR3 is TGCAGTGCTAGAAAGGTTTCCGGGCAGTACTTC. Amino acid sequence: CSARKVSGQYF.

As regards this clonotype: A junction end diverges from the germline sequence, so it may reflect a read error. The rearrangement links TRBV29-1 to TRBJ1-2; tentative D call: TRBD1 (6 bases). This CDR3 spans 11 amino acids. Germline assignment: CDR1 SQVTM and CDR2 ANQGSEA. The CDR3 bases are TGCAGCGTTGAATTGACAGGTCCCCCTGGGTTC. Protein product: CSVELTGPPGF.

This clonotype came up a few times. V is TRBV19 and J is TRBJ1-1; D ambiguous. This CDR3 has 15 residues. Between the trimmed V and J ends, which lost 6 bases and 5 bases, there was a span of 19 bases. Germline V gene data show CDR1 as LNHDA and CDR2 as SQIVND (reference sequence). The CDR3: CASSLQMVRVTEAFF. The CDR3 nucleotides read TGTGCCAGTAGCCTCCAGATGGTACGGGTGACTGAAGCTTTCTTT.

This clonotype came up many times. The chain combines TRBV19 with TRBJ2-3; TRBD1 agrees at 11 bases. This CDR3 has 16 amino acids. The V segment lost 3 bases and the J segment 3 bases; nucleotides outside the gene matches: 5. From germline, CDR1 is LNHDA and CDR2 SQIVND (reference sequence). Here the CDR3 DNA reads TGTGCCAGTAGTATCGGGACAGGGGGAGGAACAGATACGCAGTATTTT. Translation gives CASSIGTGGGTDTQYF.

In the case of this clonotype: A much larger clone sits a single nucleotide away, making a read error possible. The chain couples TRBV4-2 to TRBJ2-3, with 9 bases fitting TRBD2. The CDR3 covers 15 residues. V shed 4 bases, J shed 4 bases, and the junction held 6 bases outside the gene matches. Per the germline V gene, CDR1 is LGHNA and CDR2 is YNFKEQ. This CDR3 is CASSRVAGAADTQYF. The CDR3 DNA sequence: TGTGCCAGCAGCCGGGTAGCGGGGGCGGCAGATACGCAGTATTTT.

This clonotype was detected many times. The CDR3 nucleotides read TGTGCCAGCAGCTTAGCCGGATCCGTAAAACTGTTTTTT. This encodes CASSLAGSVKLFF. The V call is TRBV7-9, the J call TRBJ1-4; no clear D gene. This CDR3 region has 13 residues. V lost 0 bases, J lost 10 bases, and 9 bases lay in between. The germline CDR1 and CDR2 sequences are SEHNR and FQNEAQ (reference sequence).

Details on this clonotype: This sequence may be a read error, since a much larger clone differs from it by one base. V gene TRBV9 combines with J gene TRBJ1-2, with D maybe TRBD1 (5 bases). Trimming pared 6 bases from V and 4 bases from J, leaving 28 bases between. This CDR3 contains 18 residues. Germline CDR1 reads SGDLS; CDR2 reads YYNGEE. The CDR3 here is CASTIDAGKPPRAYGYTF. The CDR3 nucleotides read TGTGCCAGCACCATAGATGCAGGGAAGCCTCCGCGGGCCTATGGCTACACCTTC.

This clonotype showed up many times. This chain uses TRBV7-9 with TRBJ2-5; perhaps D is TRBD1 or TRBD2 (6 bases each). V dropped 1 base and J dropped 5 bases, with 14 bases sitting between them. The CDR3 consists of 15 residues. Germline lookup yields CDR1 SEHNR and CDR2 FQNEAQ (reference sequence). The CDR3 DNA follows: TGTGCCAGCAGCTTAGATCGGGGGCGCCGGGAGACCCAGTACTTC. Translated, it gives CASSLDRGRRETQYF.

This clonotype showed up many times. The chain combines TRBV10-2 with TRBJ2-2, with D hard to call. The germline CDR1 and CDR2 sequences are WSHSY and SAAADI. This CDR3 region has 15 residues. With 2 bases removed from V and 4 bases from J, the gap between germline ends came to 11 bases. CDR3 residues: CASSEIHPATGELFF. In DNA form, the CDR3 reads TGCGCCAGCAGTGAGATTCATCCGGCCACCGGGGAGCTGTTTTTT.